Listed below are T cell receptor beta chains from one sample, sequenced in a study of blood T cells in healthy people across ages. TCRdb re-derived calls from the 5' RACE reads in MiXCR, one entry per CDR3 protein. The repertoire holds around 780,000 distinct CDR3 sequences, with roughly 56% as singletons. The sequencing sample was made of blood. The receptors shown here come from a man between 40 and 49 years old in good health. The CDR3 runs from the conserved cysteine through the conserved F or W. A D gene is named only where the DNA matches it firmly. Clone size is not always given. Where it is, it says once, few, many or a class for expanded clones.

D gene	V gene	J gene	clone size	CDR3 protein	CDR3 DNA
.	TRBV12-3/TRBV12-4	TRBJ1-6	.	CASRDSHNSPLHF	TGTGCCAGCAGGGACAGCCATAATTCACCCCTCCACTTT
TRBD2	TRBV6-2/TRBV6-3	TRBJ2-3	.	CASSATSGRGTQYF	TGTGCCAGCAGTGCGACTAGCGGGAGAGGTACGCAGTATTTT
TRBD1	TRBV18	TRBJ2-5	.	CASSPTGGNNEQYF	TGTGCCAGCTCACCAACAGGGGGCAACAATGAGCAGTACTTC
.	TRBV29-1	TRBJ1-2	.	CSVVSGSNYGYTF	TGCAGCGTTGTCTCAGGGTCTAACTATGGCTACACCTTC
.	TRBV6-4	TRBJ2-3	.	CASSDARRDTQYF	TGTGCCAGCAGTGACGCCCGGAGGGATACGCAGTATTTT
.	TRBV7-2	TRBJ2-1	.	CASSSPAGSYNEQFF	TGTGCCAGCAGCTCCCCGGCGGGGTCCTACAATGAGCAGTTCTTC
TRBD1	TRBV7-3	TRBJ2-3	.	CASSPYGQGTASTDTQYF	TGTGCCAGCAGCCCCTATGGACAGGGAACCGCTAGCACAGATACGCAGTATTTT
TRBD1	TRBV7-9	TRBJ2-1	many	CASSLRQGGARTLLGEQFF	TGTGCCAGCAGCTTGAGACAGGGTGGGGCTCGGACACTACTCGGTGAGCAGTTCTTC
.	TRBV5-1	TRBJ2-5	.	CASRDGEVETQYF	TGCGCCAGCCGAGATGGTGAAGTAGAGACCCAGTACTTC
.	TRBV10-3	TRBJ2-1	.	CAISGSGGAHNEQFF	TGTGCCATCAGTGGCAGCGGCGGGGCCCACAATGAGCAGTTCTTC
TRBD2	TRBV6-1	TRBJ2-3	.	CASSEANGGAEDTQYF	TGTGCCAGCAGTGAAGCAAACGGGGGGGCAGAAGATACGCAGTATTTT
.	TRBV20-1	TRBJ2-4	.	CSAKDGVVKNIQYF	TGCAGTGCTAAGGACGGAGTCGTCAAAAACATTCAGTACTTC
TRBD1	TRBV12-3/TRBV12-4	TRBJ1-4	.	CASSRQGANEKLFF	TGTGCCAGCAGCAGGCAGGGGGCTAATGAAAAACTGTTTTTT
.	TRBV7-2	TRBJ2-7	.	CASSSGGGVGYEQYF	TGTGCCAGCAGCTCAGGGGGGGGAGTTGGGTACGAGCAGTACTTC
.	TRBV4-1	TRBJ1-1	.	CASSQQTFTTGGNTEAFF	TGCGCCAGCAGCCAACAAACTTTCACGACAGGAGGGAACACTGAAGCTTTCTTT
TRBD1	TRBV7-3	TRBJ2-5	.	CASSSEPGQFKTQYF	TGTGCCAGCAGCTCCGAACCGGGACAGTTTAAGACCCAGTACTTC
.	TRBV6-2/TRBV6-3	TRBJ2-6	few	CASSPLVSGRWANVLTF	TGTGCCAGCAGCCCCTTAGTATCTGGCAGATGGGCCAACGTCCTGACTTTC
.	TRBV15	TRBJ1-1	.	CATSRDFGGTEAFF	TGTGCCACCAGCAGAGATTTTGGAGGCACTGAAGCTTTCTTT
TRBD2	TRBV6-2/TRBV6-3	TRBJ2-5	.	CASSYELAGTETQYF	TGTGCCAGCAGTTACGAACTAGCGGGAACAGAGACCCAGTACTTC
TRBD1	TRBV29-1	TRBJ2-5	.	CSVDDRVYETQYF	TGCAGCGTCGATGACAGGGTTTACGAGACCCAGTACTTC
TRBD1	TRBV10-3	TRBJ2-7	few	CAISDGTGNYEQYF	TGTGCCATCAGTGATGGGACAGGGAACTACGAGCAGTACTTC
.	TRBV6-2/TRBV6-3	TRBJ1-5	.	CASSGFRDNQPQHF	TGTGCCAGCAGCGGATTCAGAGACAATCAGCCCCAGCATTTT